Given below is one T cell receptor beta chain in context. The data were obtained in a study of blood T cell repertoires in COVID-19. Germline loops: CDR1 LGHNA, CDR2 YSLEER. V shed 5 bases, J shed 5 bases, and the junction held 11 bases outside the gene matches. The CDR3 length is 15 residues. Here immunoSEQ multiplex PCR was the method, and the copy in TCRdb shows in-frame clones only, minus some. The sample contains 300,000 to 350,000 clones, around 90% of which appear only once. The chain is built from TRBV4-3 and TRBJ2-7; TRBD2 agrees at 8 bases. The sample comprised peripheral blood. The sequence was obtained from a woman aged 25 to 45 with COVID-19, enrolled during active disease. Here the CDR3 DNA reads TGCGCCAGCAGCTCCCCCTCGGGGGGGCGGAACGAGCAGTACTTC. Translation gives CASSSPSGGRNEQYF.